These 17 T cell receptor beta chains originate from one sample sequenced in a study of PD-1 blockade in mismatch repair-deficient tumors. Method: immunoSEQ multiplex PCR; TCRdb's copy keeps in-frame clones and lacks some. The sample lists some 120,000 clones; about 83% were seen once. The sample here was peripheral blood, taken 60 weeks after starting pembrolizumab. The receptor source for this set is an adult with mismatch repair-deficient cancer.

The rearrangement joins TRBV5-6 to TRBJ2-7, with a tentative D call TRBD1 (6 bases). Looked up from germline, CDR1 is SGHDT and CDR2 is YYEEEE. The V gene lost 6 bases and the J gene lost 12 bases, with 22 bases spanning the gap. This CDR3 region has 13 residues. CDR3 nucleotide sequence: TGTGCCAGCAACCGACCTGAACAGGGCTCCCTGTACTTC. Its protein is CASNRPEQGSLYF.

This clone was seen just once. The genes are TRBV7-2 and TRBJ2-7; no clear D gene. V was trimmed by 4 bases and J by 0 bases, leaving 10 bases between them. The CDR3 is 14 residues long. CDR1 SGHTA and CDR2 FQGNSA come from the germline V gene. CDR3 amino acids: CASSSGSSSYEQYF. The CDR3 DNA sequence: TGTGCCAGCAGCTCCGGGTCTAGCTCCTACGAGCAGTACTTC.

CDR3 nucleotides: TGTGCCAGCAGCGTCACCGGGACCGGGAGACGGGATGGCTACACCTTC. It is translated as CASSVTGTGRRDGYTF. The chain combines TRBV14 with TRBJ1-2; tentative D call: TRBD1 (5 bases). V lost 5 bases and J lost 6, with 22 bases in between. The CDR3 loop spans 16 amino acids. CDR1 SGHDN and CDR2 FVKESK come from the germline V gene.

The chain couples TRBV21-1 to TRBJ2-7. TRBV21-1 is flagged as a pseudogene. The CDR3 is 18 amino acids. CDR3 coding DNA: TGTGCCAGCAGCAAACGGCCCCAAATCTCGATGAATAGATACGAGCAGTACTTC. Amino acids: CASSKRPQISMNRYEQYF.

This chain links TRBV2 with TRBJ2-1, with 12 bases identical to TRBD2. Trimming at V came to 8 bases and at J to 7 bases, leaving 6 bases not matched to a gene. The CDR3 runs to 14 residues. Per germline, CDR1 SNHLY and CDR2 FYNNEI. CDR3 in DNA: TGTGCCAGCGAAGAGACTAGCGGGAGAAATGAGCAGTTCTTC. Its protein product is CASEETSGRNEQFF.

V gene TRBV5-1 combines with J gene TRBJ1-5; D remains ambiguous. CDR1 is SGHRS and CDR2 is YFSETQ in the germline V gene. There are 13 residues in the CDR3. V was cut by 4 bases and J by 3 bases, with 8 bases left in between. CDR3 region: CASSIDTNQPQHF. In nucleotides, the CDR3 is TGCGCCAGCAGCATTGACACCAATCAGCCCCAGCATTTT.

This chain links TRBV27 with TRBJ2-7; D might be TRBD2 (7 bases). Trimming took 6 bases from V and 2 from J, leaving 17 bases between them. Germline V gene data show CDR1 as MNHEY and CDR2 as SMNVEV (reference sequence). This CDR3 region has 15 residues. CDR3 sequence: CASSPQPGGPYEQYF. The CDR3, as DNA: TGTGCCAGCAGCCCCCAGCCCGGGGGGCCCTACGAGCAGTACTTC.

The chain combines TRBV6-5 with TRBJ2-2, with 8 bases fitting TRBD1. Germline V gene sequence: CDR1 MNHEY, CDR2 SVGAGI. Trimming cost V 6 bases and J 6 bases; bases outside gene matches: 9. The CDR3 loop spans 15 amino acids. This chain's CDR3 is CASRLMTGEAGELFF. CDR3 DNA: TGTGCCAGCAGATTAATGACAGGGGAGGCCGGGGAGCTGTTTTTT.

The CDR3 nucleotides are TGTGCCAGCAGCCGGTTGGGACAGAACACTGAAGCTTTCTTT. Amino acids: CASSRLGQNTEAFF. This chain connects TRBV14 to TRBJ1-1; the D gene is possibly TRBD1 (6 bases). Trimming took 4 bases from V and 1 from J, leaving 10 bases between them. The CDR3 length is 14 residues. Per the germline V gene, CDR1 is SGHDN and CDR2 is FVKESK.

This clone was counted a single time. The CDR3 bases are TGTGCCAGCAGCTTATCAGGGGCCAGAAACACTGAAGCTTTCTTT. It is translated as CASSLSGARNTEAFF. The chain couples TRBV11-2 to TRBJ1-1; weak D call: TRBD1 (6 bases). The CDR3 length is 15 residues. Germline V lookup: CDR1 SGHAT, CDR2 FQNNGV. V gave up 2 bases and J gave up 2 bases, with 12 bases separating them. Full variable domain (remainder filled in from reference TRBV11-2 and TRBJ1-1): EAGVAQSPRYKIIEKRQSVAFWCNPISGHATLYWYQQILGQGPKLLIQFQNNGVVDDSQLPKDRFSAERLKGVDSTLKIQPAKLEDSAVYLCASSLSGARNTEAFFGQGTRLTVV.

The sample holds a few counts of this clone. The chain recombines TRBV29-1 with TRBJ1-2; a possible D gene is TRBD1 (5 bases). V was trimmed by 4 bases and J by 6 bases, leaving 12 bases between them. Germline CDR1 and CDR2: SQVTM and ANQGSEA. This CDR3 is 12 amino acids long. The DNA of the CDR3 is TGCAGCGTTGTCGGGGGAGGGAATGGCTACACCTTC. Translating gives CSVVGGGNGYTF. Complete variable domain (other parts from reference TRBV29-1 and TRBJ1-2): SAVISQKPSRDICQRGTSLTIQCQVDSQVTMMFWYRQQPGQSLTLIATANQGSEATYESGFVIDKFPISRPNLTFSTLTVSNMSPEDSSIYLCSVVGGGNGYTFGSGTRLTVV.

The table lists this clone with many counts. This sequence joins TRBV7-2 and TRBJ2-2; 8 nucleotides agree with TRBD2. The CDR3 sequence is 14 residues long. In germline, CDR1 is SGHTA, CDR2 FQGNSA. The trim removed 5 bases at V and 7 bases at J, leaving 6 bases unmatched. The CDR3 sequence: CASSAAGGGGELFF. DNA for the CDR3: TGTGCCAGCAGCGCTGCGGGAGGAGGCGGGGAGCTGTTTTTT.

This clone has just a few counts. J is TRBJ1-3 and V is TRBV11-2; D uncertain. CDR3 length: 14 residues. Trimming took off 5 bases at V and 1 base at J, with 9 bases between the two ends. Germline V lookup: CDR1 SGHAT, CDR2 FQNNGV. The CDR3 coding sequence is TGTGCCAGCAGCCCCCGAGGGTCTGGAAACACCATATATTTT. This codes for CASSPRGSGNTIYF.

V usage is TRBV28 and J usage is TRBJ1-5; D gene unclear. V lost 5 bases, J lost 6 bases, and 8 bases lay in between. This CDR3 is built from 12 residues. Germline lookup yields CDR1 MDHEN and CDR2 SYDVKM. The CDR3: CASSLISQPQHF. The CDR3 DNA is TGTGCCAGCAGTCTCATTTCTCAGCCCCAGCATTTT.

The CDR3 DNA reads as TGTGCCAGCAGGTCTAGCTCCTACAATGAGCAGTTCTTC. It translates to CASRSSSYNEQFF. This chain links TRBV6-6 with TRBJ2-1; no firm D call. V was cut by 6 bases and J by 0 bases, with 6 bases left in between. CDR3 size: 13 residues. Germline V lookup: CDR1 MNHNY, CDR2 SVGAGI (reference sequence).

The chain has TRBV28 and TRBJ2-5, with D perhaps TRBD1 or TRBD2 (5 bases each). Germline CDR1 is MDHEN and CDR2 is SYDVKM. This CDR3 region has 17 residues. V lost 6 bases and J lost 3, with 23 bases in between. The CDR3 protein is CASSSPGAGREEETQYF. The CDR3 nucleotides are TGTGCCAGCAGCTCCCCAGGAGCAGGGAGAGAGGAAGAGACCCAGTACTTC. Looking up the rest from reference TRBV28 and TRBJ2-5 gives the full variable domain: DVKVTQSSRYLVKRTGEKVFLECVQDMDHENMFWYRQDPGLGLRLIYFSYDVKMKEKGDIPEGYSVSREKKERFSLILESASTNQTSMYLCASSSPGAGREEETQYFGPGTRLLVL.

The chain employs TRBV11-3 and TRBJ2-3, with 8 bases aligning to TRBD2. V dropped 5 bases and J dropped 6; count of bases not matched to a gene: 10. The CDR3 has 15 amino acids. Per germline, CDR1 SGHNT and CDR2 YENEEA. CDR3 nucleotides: TGTGCCAGCAGCCCCGCAGCGGGGGCCTTGGATACGCAGTATTTT. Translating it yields CASSPAAGALDTQYF.